One and the same sample provided the 32 T cell receptor beta chains below, sequenced in a study of beta chain features in type 1 diabetes. Investigators reverse transcribed all isolated RNA, so they sequenced expressed TCRB transcripts. Here immunoSEQ multiplex PCR was the method, and the copy in TCRdb shows in-frame clones only, minus some. The repertoire includes 900,000 or so clones, about 17% of them detected once, and 0.02% to 0.03% sits in the top ten. The sequenced material came from naive CD4+ T cells from blood. The receptors derive from a woman aged 18-29 years in good health.

This clone was found a few times. In the same sample, other DNA sequences code for this CDR3. This CDR3 reads CASSPRGEQFF. The CDR3 bases are TGTGCCAGCAGTCCGCGGGGCGAGCAGTTCTTC. The chain is built from TRBV7-9 and TRBJ2-1; the D gene is possibly TRBD2 (6 bases). The CDR3 consists of 11 residues. From germline, CDR1 is SEHNR and CDR2 FQNEAQ (reference sequence). V lost 6 bases and J lost 10, with 10 bases in between.

This clone was seen more than once but under ten times. The chain is built from TRBV5-1 and TRBJ2-3; 7 bases map to TRBD2. This CDR3 has 16 amino acids. The trim removed 0 bases at V and 2 bases at J, leaving 6 bases unmatched. Germline V gives CDR1 SGHRS, CDR2 YFSETQ. The chain's CDR3 is CASSLGSSGDTDTQYF. CDR3 coding DNA: TGCGCCAGCAGCTTGGGGTCTAGCGGAGACACAGATACGCAGTATTTT.

This clone was seen a handful of times. Other DNA sequences in the sample encode the same CDR3. The chain's CDR3 is CSGSGTYNEQFF. CDR3 bases: TGCAGCGGTAGCGGAACCTACAATGAGCAGTTCTTC. This sequence joins TRBV29-1 and TRBJ2-1, with D tentatively TRBD2 (6 bases). From germline, CDR1 is SQVTM and CDR2 ANQGSEA. V shed 7 bases and J shed 2 bases, with 9 bases lying between them. The CDR3 extends over 12 amino acids.

V and J are TRBV10-3 and TRBJ2-3; D call uncertain. The V gene lost 3 bases and the J gene lost 0 bases, with 10 bases spanning the gap. The germline V gene has CDR1 ENHRY and CDR2 SYGVKD. CDR3 length equals 15 residues. The CDR3: CAISEGLLSTDTQYF. CDR3 sequence (DNA): TGTGCCATCAGTGAAGGTCTGCTTAGCACAGATACGCAGTATTTT.

This clone was seen only a few times. The chain links TRBV25-1 to TRBJ2-2; 10 bases are a match to TRBD2. The germline V gene has CDR1 MGHDK and CDR2 SYGVNS. This CDR3 is 14 amino acids long. The ends lost 8 bases at V and 4 bases at J; junction bases unmatched: 4. CDR3 protein: CASREREGTGELFF. CDR3 DNA sequence: TGTGCCAGCCGAGAGCGGGAGGGCACCGGGGAGCTGTTTTTT.

With regard to this clone: Other DNA sequences in the same sample also yield this CDR3. The CDR3 DNA is TGTGCCAGCAGCTTAGGGGGCCCGTACAATGAGCAGTTCTTC. It specifies CASSLGGPYNEQFF. V and J are TRBV5-4 and TRBJ2-1, with 7 bases identical to TRBD1. Germline trimming cut 2 bases from V and 4 bases from J; bases unmatched to any gene: 3. From germline, CDR1 is SGHNT and CDR2 YYREEE (reference sequence). The CDR3 runs to 14 residues.

This clone was observed a handful of times. The chain recombines TRBV4-3 with TRBJ1-1; D is ambiguous. CDR3 size: 13 residues. V lost 0 bases to trimming and J lost 6 bases, with 8 bases between them. Per the germline V gene, CDR1 is LGHNA and CDR2 is YSLEER. The CDR3 region has the DNA TGCGCCAGCAGCCAAGAGCGGGTGGCTGAAGCTTTCTTT. This codes for CASSQERVAEAFF.

CDR3 DNA sequence: TGCAGTGCCCGCACGGGCTCTGAGCAGTTCTTC. It is translated as CSARTGSEQFF. V is TRBV20-1 and J is TRBJ2-1; the D is unclear. V was trimmed by 6 bases and J by 9 bases, leaving 12 bases between them. CDR1 and CDR2 from the germline V gene are DFQATT and SNEGSKA (reference sequence). This CDR3 has 11 amino acids.

In its sample, this clone was seen a few times. The chain has TRBV11-2 and TRBJ2-7, with 10 bases lining up with TRBD2. V gave up 5 bases and J gave up 7 bases; unmatched junction bases: 8. CDR3 size: 14 residues. Germline CDR1 SGHAT, CDR2 FQNNGV. CDR3 nucleotides: TGTGCCAGCAGCCTAGGGAGCGGGAGGGGTGAGCAGTACTTC. This translates into CASSLGSGRGEQYF.

Only a few counts were recorded for this clone. V is TRBV6-6 and J is TRBJ2-1; TRBD2 matches 12 bases. This CDR3 is 14 amino acids long. With 2 bases clipped from V and 10 bases from J, the junction kept 3 bases outside the gene matches. Per germline, CDR1 MNHNY and CDR2 SVGAGI (reference sequence). CDR3 region: CASSYRLAGVEQFF. For the CDR3, the DNA is TGTGCCAGCAGTTACCGACTAGCGGGAGTCGAGCAGTTCTTC.

The chain is built from TRBV5-1 and TRBJ2-1; 8 nucleotides agree with TRBD2. With 7 bases clipped from V and 6 bases from J, the junction kept 6 bases outside the gene matches. The CDR3 loop spans 13 amino acids. Germline V gives CDR1 SGHRS, CDR2 YFSETQ. The CDR3 DNA is TGCGCCAGCTCCAGCGGGAGTAGCAATGAGCAGTTCTTC. It encodes CASSSGSSNEQFF.

Written as DNA, the CDR3 is TGTGCCACCAGCAGAGATCGGACGGGAACGATCTCCTACGAGCAGTACTTC. It translates to CATSRDRTGTISYEQYF. The J gene is TRBJ2-7, the V gene TRBV15, with D tentatively TRBD2 (5 bases). This CDR3 region has 17 residues. Trimming took off 0 bases at V and 0 bases at J, with 15 bases between the two ends. Germline V gene lookup returns CDR1 LNHNV and CDR2 YYDKDF (reference sequence).

V usage is TRBV12-5 and J usage is TRBJ1-1, with a tentative D call TRBD1 (5 bases). Germline V gene data show CDR1 as LGHNT and CDR2 as FRNRAP. Deletions cut 1 base from V and 2 bases from J, with 11 bases between. The CDR3 totals 15 residues. The CDR3 sequence: CASGLGDDRNTEAFF. DNA for the CDR3: TGTGCTAGTGGTTTGGGGGATGACAGAAACACTGAAGCTTTCTTT.

This clone was found a few times. The CDR3 protein is CASSYRAASTDTQYF. The DNA for the CDR3 is TGTGCCAGCAGTTACAGGGCCGCGAGCACAGATACGCAGTATTTT. The rearrangement links TRBV6-5 to TRBJ2-3; D ambiguous. This CDR3 has 15 residues. V lost 2 bases and J 0 bases, leaving 9 bases between the germline ends. Germline loops: CDR1 MNHEY, CDR2 SVGAGI.

The rearrangement uses TRBV5-1 and TRBJ2-7; D gene uncertain. Germline-derived CDR1 and CDR2 are SGHRS and YFSETQ. CDR3 size: 13 residues. Trimming pared 4 bases from V and 2 bases from J, leaving 10 bases between. DNA of the CDR3: TGCGCCAGCAGCCTGGGTCCCGCCTACGAGCAGTACTTC. It specifies CASSLGPAYEQYF. The whole variable domain, remainder taken from reference TRBV5-1 and TRBJ2-7, is KAGVTQTPRYLIKTRGQQVTLSCSPISGHRSVSWYQQTPGQGLQFLFEYFSETQRNKGNFPGRFSGRQFSNSRSEMNVSTLELGDSALYLCASSLGPAYEQYFGPGTRLTVT.

As to this clone: This sample also contains other DNA sequences that code for the same CDR3. The chain joins TRBV20-1 to TRBJ2-1, with D perhaps TRBD2 (6 bases). Germline lookup yields CDR1 DFQATT and CDR2 SNEGSKA (reference sequence). The CDR3 has 10 amino acids. Trimming left V 6 bases short and J 6 bases short, with 6 bases between. CDR3 sequence reads: CSAAGNEQFF. In DNA, the CDR3 is TGCAGTGCAGCGGGCAATGAGCAGTTCTTC.

There are a few counts of this clone. This chain joins TRBV6-5 and TRBJ1-2; no reliable D call. Germline CDR1 is MNHEY and CDR2 is SVGAGI. Trimming shortened V by 2 bases and J by 6 bases, and 16 bases separated the two germline ends. The CDR3 length is 15 residues. The chain's CDR3 is CASSYLPRKVNGYTF. For the CDR3, the DNA is TGTGCCAGCAGTTACCTTCCCAGGAAAGTCAATGGCTACACCTTC.

The chain carries TRBV7-2 and TRBJ1-4; D call uncertain. V was shortened by 3 bases and J by 0 bases, with 14 bases between the two germline ends. CDR3 length: 17 amino acids. Germline-derived CDR1 and CDR2 are SGHTA and FQGNSA. CDR3 protein: CASSFQDATATNEKLFF. CDR3 DNA sequence: TGTGCCAGCAGCTTTCAGGACGCAACTGCAACTAATGAAAAACTGTTTTTT.

This clone occurred a few times. The V call is TRBV6-6, the J call TRBJ1-1; weak D call: TRBD1 (5 bases). The CDR3 is 15 residues long. V lost 6 bases to trimming and J lost 1 base, with 15 bases between them. Germline CDR1 is MNHNY and CDR2 is SVGAGI (reference sequence). CDR3: CASRAGYGANTEAFF. The CDR3 DNA reads TGTGCCAGCAGGGCCGGGTATGGGGCGAACACTGAAGCTTTCTTT.

This clone was seen more than once but under ten times. This chain connects TRBV4-3 to TRBJ2-1; 14 bases are shared with TRBD2. J gave up 10 bases and V 1 base, and 6 bases lay outside the gene matches. Germline CDR1 and CDR2: LGHNA and YSLEER. The CDR3 length is 16 residues. CDR3 in amino acids: CASSQGGTSGSGEQFF. In DNA form, the CDR3 reads TGCGCCAGCAGCCAAGGTGGGACTAGCGGGAGTGGAGAGCAGTTCTTC.

The rearrangement joins TRBV6-5 to TRBJ1-3; 8 bases fit TRBD1. Unmatched junction bases numbered 2, after V lost 0 bases and J lost 4 bases. CDR3 length: 15 amino acids. Germline V CDR1 and CDR2: MNHEY, SVGAGI. This CDR3 is CASSYSWTGGNTIYF. The CDR3 nucleotides read TGTGCCAGCAGTTACTCGTGGACAGGGGGAAACACCATATATTTT.

In its sample, this clone was seen a few times. The chain couples TRBV27 to TRBJ2-1, with 13 nucleotides matching TRBD2. CDR1 and CDR2 from the germline V gene are MNHEY and SMNVEV (reference sequence). This CDR3 comprises 14 residues. J was trimmed by 9 bases and V by 8 bases; bases with no gene match: 7. The CDR3 here is CASGLAGVRGEQFF. The CDR3 DNA reads as TGTGCCAGCGGACTAGCGGGAGTCCGCGGTGAGCAGTTCTTC.

This clone was observed a handful of times. Distinct nucleotide sequences in the sample also encode this CDR3. The chain recombines TRBV20-1 with TRBJ2-7; D remains ambiguous. There are 11 residues in the CDR3. Germline V gene sequence: CDR1 DFQATT, CDR2 SNEGSKA (reference sequence). V gave up 3 bases and J gave up 3 bases, with 6 bases separating them. The CDR3 region is CSARGYYEQYF. The CDR3, as DNA: TGCAGTGCTAGGGGGTACTACGAGCAGTACTTC.

The chain links TRBV5-6 to TRBJ2-7, with 8 nucleotides matching TRBD1. Per the germline V gene, CDR1 is SGHDT and CDR2 is YYEEEE. V gave up 4 bases and J gave up 4 bases; unmatched junction bases: 7. This CDR3 has 14 amino acids. The CDR3 nucleotides are TGTGCCAGCAGCGGGGGGACAGGCCCTTACGAGCAGTACTTC. Its protein is CASSGGTGPYEQYF.

The V and J genes are TRBV27 and TRBJ2-1, with 8 bases fitting TRBD1. The length of the CDR3 is 12 residues. Germline lookup yields CDR1 MNHEY and CDR2 SMNVEV (reference sequence). The junction had 2 bases not matched to a gene; V was cut back by 7 bases and J by 6 bases. The CDR3 DNA follows: TGTGCCAGCACAGACAGGGGCAATGAGCAGTTCTTC. Its protein product is CASTDRGNEQFF.

This clone was observed a handful of times. This chain joins TRBV6-6 and TRBJ1-1; 9 bases are shared with TRBD1. In germline, CDR1 is MNHNY, CDR2 SVGAGI (reference sequence). This CDR3 is built from 13 residues. Germline trimming cut 6 bases from V and 6 bases from J; bases unmatched to any gene: 5. DNA of the CDR3: TGTGCCAGCAGGTCAACAGGGGGCTCTGAAGCTTTCTTT. Residues: CASRSTGGSEAFF.

Points on this clone: This same CDR3 is encoded by further DNA sequences in the sample. The V gene is TRBV5-4, the J gene TRBJ2-5; no reliable D call. The CDR3 totals 12 residues. Germline CDR1 and CDR2: SGHNT and YYREEE (reference sequence). V was pared by 0 bases and J by 5 bases, with 5 bases between. The CDR3 DNA is TGTGCCAGCAGCTTGGTAGGGGAGACCCAGTACTTC. Translated: CASSLVGETQYF. The whole variable domain, remainder taken from reference TRBV5-4 and TRBJ2-5, is ETGVTQSPTHLIKTRGQQVTLRCSSQSGHNTVSWYQQALGQGPQFIFQYYREEENGRGNFPPRFSGLQFPNYSSELNVNALELDDSALYLCASSLVGETQYFGPGTRLLVL.

This sequence joins TRBV4-2 and TRBJ1-4; D is uncertain. Trimming took 3 bases from V and 4 from J, leaving 12 bases between them. CDR1 and CDR2 (germline): LGHNA, YNFKEQ. The CDR3 is 15 residues long. CDR3: CASSQKGGFNEKLFF. CDR3 sequence (DNA): TGTGCCAGCAGCCAGAAAGGAGGGTTTAATGAAAAACTGTTTTTT.

The gene calls are TRBV7-9 and TRBJ2-7; 9 nucleotides agree with TRBD2. The CDR3 is 16 amino acids. Trimming at V came to 0 bases and at J to 6 bases, leaving 9 bases not matched to a gene. CDR1 and CDR2 (germline): SEHNR, FQNEAQ (reference sequence). CDR3 DNA sequence: TGTGCCAGCAGCTTAGCCGTCCTTGGCGGGAGGGGCGAGCAGTACTTC. Amino acid sequence: CASSLAVLGGRGEQYF.

The gene calls are TRBV15 and TRBJ1-1; D unresolved. The CDR3 sequence is 13 residues long. V was pared by 5 bases and J by 3 bases, with 10 bases between. The germline gives CDR1 LNHNV, CDR2 YYDKDF (reference sequence). CDR3: CATSFSGDTEAFF. CDR3 bases: TGTGCCACCAGCTTCTCCGGGGACACTGAAGCTTTCTTT. The whole variable domain, filled in from reference TRBV15 and TRBJ1-1, reads DAMVIQNPRYQVTQFGKPVTLSCSQTLNHNVMYWYQQKSSQAPKLLFHYYDKDFNNEADTPDNFQSRRPNTSFCFLDIRSPGLGDTAMYLCATSFSGDTEAFFGQGTRLTVV.

V gene TRBV10-3 combines with J gene TRBJ2-2; D is undetermined. CDR1 and CDR2 (germline): ENHRY, SYGVKD. The CDR3 is 15 residues long. The germline V and J ends were trimmed by 4 bases and 2 bases, with 11 bases remaining between them. CDR3 DNA sequence: TGTGCCATCAGTGTAAGTCCCGGAAACACCGGGGAGCTGTTTTTT. Translating it yields CAISVSPGNTGELFF.

There are a few counts of this clone. The chain joins TRBV7-9 to TRBJ2-7, with 9 bases aligning to TRBD1. Germline V gene data show CDR1 as SEHNR and CDR2 as FQNEAQ (reference sequence). The CDR3 contains 17 residues. Trimming cost V 4 bases and J 1 base; bases outside gene matches: 11. CDR3 DNA sequence: TGTGCCAGCAGCTCACGTGTAACAGGGGGCGCTTCCTACGAGCAGTACTTC. This translates into CASSSRVTGGASYEQYF.